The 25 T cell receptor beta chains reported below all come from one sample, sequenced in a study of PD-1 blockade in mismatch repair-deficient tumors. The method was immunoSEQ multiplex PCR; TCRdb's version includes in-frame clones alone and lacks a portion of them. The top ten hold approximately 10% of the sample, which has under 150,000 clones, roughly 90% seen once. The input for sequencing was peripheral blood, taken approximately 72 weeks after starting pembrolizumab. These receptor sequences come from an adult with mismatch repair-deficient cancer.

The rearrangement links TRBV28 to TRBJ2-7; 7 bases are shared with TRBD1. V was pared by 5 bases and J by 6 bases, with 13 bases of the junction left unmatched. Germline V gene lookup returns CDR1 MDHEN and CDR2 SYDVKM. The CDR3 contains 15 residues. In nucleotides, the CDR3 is TGTGCCAGCAGTCAAGGGACAGACCTAGCTGCCGAGCAGTACTTC. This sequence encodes CASSQGTDLAAEQYF.

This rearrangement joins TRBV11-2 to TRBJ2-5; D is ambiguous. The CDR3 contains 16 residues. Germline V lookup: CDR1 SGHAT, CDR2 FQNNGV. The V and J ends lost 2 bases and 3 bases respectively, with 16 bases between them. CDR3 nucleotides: TGTGCCAGCAGCTTAATTACGACCGGTACTAAAGAGACCCAGTACTTC. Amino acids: CASSLITTGTKETQYF.

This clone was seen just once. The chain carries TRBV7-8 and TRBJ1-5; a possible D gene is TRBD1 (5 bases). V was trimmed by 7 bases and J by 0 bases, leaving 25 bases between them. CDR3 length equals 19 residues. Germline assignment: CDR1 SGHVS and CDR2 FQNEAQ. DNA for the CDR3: TGTGCCAGCACCGAACCCCCCGCCCCGACAGACTATAGCAATCAGCCCCAGCATTTT. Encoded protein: CASTEPPAPTDYSNQPQHF.

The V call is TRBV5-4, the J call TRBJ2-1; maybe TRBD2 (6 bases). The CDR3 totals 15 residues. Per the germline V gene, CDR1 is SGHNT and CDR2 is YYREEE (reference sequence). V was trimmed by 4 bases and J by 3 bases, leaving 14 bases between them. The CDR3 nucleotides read TGTGCCAGCAGCCCCCCTCGCGGGAACTACAATGAGCAGTTCTTC. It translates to CASSPPRGNYNEQFF.

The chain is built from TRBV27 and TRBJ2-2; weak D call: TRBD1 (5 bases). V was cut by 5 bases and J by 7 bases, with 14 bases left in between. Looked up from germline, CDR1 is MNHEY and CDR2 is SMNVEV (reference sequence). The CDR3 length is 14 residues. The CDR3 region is CASSPLGDIGELFF. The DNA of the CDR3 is TGTGCCAGCAGTCCCCTAGGGGATATCGGGGAGCTGTTTTTT.

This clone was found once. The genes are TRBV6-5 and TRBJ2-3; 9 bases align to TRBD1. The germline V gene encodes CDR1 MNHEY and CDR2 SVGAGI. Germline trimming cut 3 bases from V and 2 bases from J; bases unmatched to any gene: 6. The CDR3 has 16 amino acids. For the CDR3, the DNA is TGTGCCAGCAGTTATGGGACAGGGAGTTTCACAGATACGCAGTATTTT. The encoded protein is CASSYGTGSFTDTQYF.

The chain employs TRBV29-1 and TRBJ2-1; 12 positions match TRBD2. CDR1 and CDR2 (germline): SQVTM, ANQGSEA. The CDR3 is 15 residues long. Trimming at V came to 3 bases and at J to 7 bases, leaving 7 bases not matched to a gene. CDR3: CSVEKASGRVNEQFF. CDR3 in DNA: TGCAGCGTTGAGAAGGCTAGCGGGAGGGTTAATGAGCAGTTCTTC.

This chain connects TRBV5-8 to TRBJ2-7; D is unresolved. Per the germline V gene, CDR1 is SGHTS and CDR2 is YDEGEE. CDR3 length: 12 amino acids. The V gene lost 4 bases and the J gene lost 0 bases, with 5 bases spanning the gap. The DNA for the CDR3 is TGTGCCAGCAGCCCTAGCTCCTACGAGCAGTACTTC. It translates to CASSPSSYEQYF.

CDR3: CATSRDPARWGEERTSGTYEQYF. The CDR3 nucleotides read TGTGCCACCAGCAGAGATCCGGCACGGTGGGGGGAGGAACGGACTAGCGGGACCTACGAGCAGTACTTC. This rearrangement joins TRBV15 to TRBJ2-7; TRBD2 aligns across 12 bases. The CDR3 is 23 amino acids. In germline, CDR1 is LNHNV, CDR2 YYDKDF (reference sequence). The V segment lost 0 bases and the J segment 2 bases; nucleotides outside the gene matches: 23.

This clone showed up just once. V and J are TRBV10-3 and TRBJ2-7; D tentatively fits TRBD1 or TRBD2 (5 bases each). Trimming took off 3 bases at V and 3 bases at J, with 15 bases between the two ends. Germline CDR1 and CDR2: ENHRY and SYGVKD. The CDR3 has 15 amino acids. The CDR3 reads CAISDGGVSHYEQYF. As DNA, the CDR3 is TGTGCCATCAGTGATGGGGGAGTGTCTCACTACGAGCAGTACTTC.

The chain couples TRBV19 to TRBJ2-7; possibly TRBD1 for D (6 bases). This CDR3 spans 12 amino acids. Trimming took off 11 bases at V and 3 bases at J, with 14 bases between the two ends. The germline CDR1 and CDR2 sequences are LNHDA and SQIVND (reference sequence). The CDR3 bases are TGTGCCCCCCACAGGGCTCGCTACGAGCAGTACTTC. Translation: CAPHRARYEQYF.

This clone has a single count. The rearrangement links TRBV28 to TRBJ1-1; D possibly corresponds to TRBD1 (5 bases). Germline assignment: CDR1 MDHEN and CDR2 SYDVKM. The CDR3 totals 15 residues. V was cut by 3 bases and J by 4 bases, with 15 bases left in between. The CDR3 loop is CASSFGPFGGTEAFF. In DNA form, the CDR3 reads TGTGCCAGCAGTTTTGGGCCCTTCGGGGGCACTGAAGCTTTCTTT.

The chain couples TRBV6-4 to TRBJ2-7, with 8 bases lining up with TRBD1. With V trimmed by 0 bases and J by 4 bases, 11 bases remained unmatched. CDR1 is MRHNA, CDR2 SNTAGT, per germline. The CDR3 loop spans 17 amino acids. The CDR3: CASSDSPLSGGWYEQYF. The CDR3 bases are TGTGCCAGCAGTGACTCCCCACTGTCAGGGGGCTGGTACGAGCAGTACTTC.

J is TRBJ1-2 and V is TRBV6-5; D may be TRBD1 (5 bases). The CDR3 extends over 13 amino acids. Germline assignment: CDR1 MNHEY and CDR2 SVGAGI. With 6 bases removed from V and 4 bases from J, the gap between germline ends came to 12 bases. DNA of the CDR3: TGTGCCAGCAGCTCGGGACGACCCTATGGCTACACCTTC. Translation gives CASSSGRPYGYTF.

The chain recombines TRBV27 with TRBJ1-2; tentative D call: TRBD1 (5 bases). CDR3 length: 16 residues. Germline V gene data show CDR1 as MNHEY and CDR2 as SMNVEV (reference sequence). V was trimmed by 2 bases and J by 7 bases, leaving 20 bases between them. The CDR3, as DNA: TGTGCCAGCAGTTTACGGTTGGGGGTCGGGATGAGTGGCTACACCTTC. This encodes CASSLRLGVGMSGYTF.

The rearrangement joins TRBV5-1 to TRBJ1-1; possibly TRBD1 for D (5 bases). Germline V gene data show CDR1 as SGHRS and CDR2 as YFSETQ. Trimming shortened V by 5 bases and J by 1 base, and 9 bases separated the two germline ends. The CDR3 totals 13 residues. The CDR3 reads CASRVGGNTEAFF. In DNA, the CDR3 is TGCGCCAGCAGGGTGGGGGGGAACACTGAAGCTTTCTTT. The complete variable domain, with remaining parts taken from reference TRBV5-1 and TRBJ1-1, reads KAGVTQTPRYLIKTRGQQVTLSCSPISGHRSVSWYQQTPGQGLQFLFEYFSETQRNKGNFPGRFSGRQFSNSRSEMNVSTLELGDSALYLCASRVGGNTEAFFGQGTRLTVV.

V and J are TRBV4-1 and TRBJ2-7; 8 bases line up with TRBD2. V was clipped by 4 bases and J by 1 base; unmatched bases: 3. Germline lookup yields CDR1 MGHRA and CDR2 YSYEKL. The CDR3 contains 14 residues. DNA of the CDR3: TGCGCCAGCAGCCGTAGCGGGGAGTCCTACGAGCAGTACTTC. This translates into CASSRSGESYEQYF.

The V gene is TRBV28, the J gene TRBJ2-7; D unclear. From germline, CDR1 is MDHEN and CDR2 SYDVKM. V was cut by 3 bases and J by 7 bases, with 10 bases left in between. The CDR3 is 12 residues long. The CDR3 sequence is CASSLWQREQYF. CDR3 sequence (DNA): TGTGCCAGCAGTTTGTGGCAGAGGGAGCAGTACTTC.

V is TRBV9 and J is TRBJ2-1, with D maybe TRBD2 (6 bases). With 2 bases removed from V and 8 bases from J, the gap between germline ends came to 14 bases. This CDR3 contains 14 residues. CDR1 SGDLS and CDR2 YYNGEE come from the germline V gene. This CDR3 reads CASSVQAGSDEQFF. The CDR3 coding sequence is TGTGCCAGCAGCGTCCAAGCGGGTTCGGATGAGCAGTTCTTC. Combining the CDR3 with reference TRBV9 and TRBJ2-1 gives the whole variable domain DSGVTQTPKHLITATGQRVTLRCSPRSGDLSVYWYQQSLDQGLQFLIQYYNGEERAKGNILERFSAQQFPDLHSELNLSSLELGDSALYFCASSVQAGSDEQFFGPGTRLTVL.

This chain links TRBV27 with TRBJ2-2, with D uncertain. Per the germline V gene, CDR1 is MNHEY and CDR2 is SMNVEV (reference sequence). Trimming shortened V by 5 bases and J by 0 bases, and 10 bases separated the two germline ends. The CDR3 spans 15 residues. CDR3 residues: CASSHGSTNTGELFF. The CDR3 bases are TGTGCCAGCAGTCACGGAAGTACGAACACCGGGGAGCTGTTTTTT.

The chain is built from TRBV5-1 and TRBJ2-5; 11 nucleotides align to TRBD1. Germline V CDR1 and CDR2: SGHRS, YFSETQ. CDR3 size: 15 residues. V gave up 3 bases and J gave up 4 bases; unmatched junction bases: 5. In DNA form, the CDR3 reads TGCGCCAGCAGCTCTGGGACAGGGGGACTAGAGACCCAGTACTTC. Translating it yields CASSSGTGGLETQYF.

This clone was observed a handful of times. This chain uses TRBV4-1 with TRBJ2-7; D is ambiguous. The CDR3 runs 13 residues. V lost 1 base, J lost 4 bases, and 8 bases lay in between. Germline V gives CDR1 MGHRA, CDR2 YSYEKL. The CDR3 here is CASSQVERYEQYF. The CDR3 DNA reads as TGCGCCAGCAGCCAAGTGGAGCGTTACGAGCAGTACTTC.

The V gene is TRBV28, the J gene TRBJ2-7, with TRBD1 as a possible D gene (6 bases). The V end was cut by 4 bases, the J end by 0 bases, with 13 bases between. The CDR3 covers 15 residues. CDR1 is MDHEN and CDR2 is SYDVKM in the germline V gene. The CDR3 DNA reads TGTGCCAGCAGTTGGGCCGGGACAACCTCCTACGAGCAGTACTTC. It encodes CASSWAGTTSYEQYF.

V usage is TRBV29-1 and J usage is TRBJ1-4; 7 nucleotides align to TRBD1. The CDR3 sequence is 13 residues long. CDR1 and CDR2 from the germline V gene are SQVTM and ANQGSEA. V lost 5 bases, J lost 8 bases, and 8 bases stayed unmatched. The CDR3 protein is CSVFLTGSEKLFF. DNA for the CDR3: TGCAGCGTTTTTCTGACAGGGTCGGAAAAACTGTTTTTT.

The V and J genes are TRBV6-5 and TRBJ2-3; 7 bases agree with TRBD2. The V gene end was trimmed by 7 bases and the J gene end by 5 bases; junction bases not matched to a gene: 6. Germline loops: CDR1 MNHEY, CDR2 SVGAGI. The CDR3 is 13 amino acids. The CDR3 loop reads CASTRWGGDTQYF. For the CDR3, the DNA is TGTGCCAGCACCCGGTGGGGGGGAGATACGCAGTATTTT.